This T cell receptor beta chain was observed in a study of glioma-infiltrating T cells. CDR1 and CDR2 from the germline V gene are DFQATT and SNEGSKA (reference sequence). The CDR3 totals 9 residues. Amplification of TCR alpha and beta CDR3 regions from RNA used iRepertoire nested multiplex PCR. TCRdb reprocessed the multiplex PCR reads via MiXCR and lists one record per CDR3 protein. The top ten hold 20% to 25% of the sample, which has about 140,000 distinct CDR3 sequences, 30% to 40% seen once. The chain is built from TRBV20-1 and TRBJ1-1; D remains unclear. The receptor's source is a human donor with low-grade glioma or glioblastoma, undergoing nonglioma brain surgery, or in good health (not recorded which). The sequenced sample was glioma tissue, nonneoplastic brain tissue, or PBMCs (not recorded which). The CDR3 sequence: CSLDFAAFF. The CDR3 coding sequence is TGCAGCCTAGATTTTGCAGCTTTCTTT.